Listed below are T cell receptor beta chains from one sample, sequenced in a study of cytomegalovirus exposure and HLA in healthy donors. Generated by immunoSEQ multiplex PCR, the TCRdb table keeps only in-frame clones and is missing some. Here the sample spans 200,000 to 250,000 clones, under 80% being singletons. Specimen: PBMCs. The receptor source for this set is a girl aged 2 to 9 in good health and CMV-seronegative. CDR3s leave out the opening cysteine and the closing phenylalanine or tryptophan.

v_call cdr3_aa
TRBV5-4 ASSLFERLNNEQF
TRBV7-9 ASSLDGGAGNTIY
TRBV27 ASSLVQSSYEQY
TRBV5-4 ASRAQGVGRQETQY
TRBV18 ASSPRDTYEQY
TRBV5-1 ASSLDGQGGGYGYT
TRBV6-4 ASRGLAGPKGNTGELF
TRBV6-5 ASRGQILTGELF
TRBV11-1 ASSTSGGAFNEQF
TRBV12-1 ASSFRQGNVKGNQPQH
TRBV5-1 ASSPSYSGRRNEQF
TRBV5-4 ASSLSGGTDTQY
TRBV6-1 ASSEAGGTYEQY
TRBV2 ASSVLGQETQY
TRBV10-3 AARAGGLMTGELF
TRBV2 ASIPLAGTDTQY
TRBV11-2 ASSLRRDNNSPLH
TRBV6-5 ASSYYWRGTYEQY
TRBV27 ASSPDYYEQY
TRBV19 ASSKKAEGQGARRTEAF
TRBV7-2 ASSLAATSGGYEQY
TRBV5-1 ASSLARAGVVYGYT
TRBV7-2 ASSFDPIGEQY
TRBV7-9 ASSSTGTGEEEKLF
TRBV10-3 AISERILAGGRTDTQY
TRBV11-2 ASSSTAYSYEQY
TRBV11-2 ASSPNRGGRTGNTIY
TRBV2 ASSVLAPAEQF
TRBV5-1 ASSGGEITTETQY
TRBV25-1 ASSPDNSPLH
TRBV9 ASSYTGDYGYT
TRBV19 ASSTRPGALERAF
TRBV7-9 ASSLNSGSDTQY
TRBV6-5 ASSATKVTTIY
TRBV2 ASREPPAGSNEQF
TRBV5-1 ASSLGQGVYEQY
TRBV4-1 ASSQVGVRGRQPQH
TRBV7-9 ASSLGLQGKVHTIY
TRBV2 ASSPGSRSGPLAGDEQF
TRBV30 AWRGTSGNKNGDGYT
TRBV6-5 ASSPPGQGGDTQY
TRBV6-6 ASSPSATNEKLF